Below are 17 T cell receptor beta chains sequenced from a single sample in a study of CD8+ T cells in alopecia areata. Treatment reported: oral pan-JAK inhibitor, 5-10 mg twice daily. Once RNA had been extracted, it was reverse transcribed into cDNA to act as the sequencing template. TCRdb's table, derived via immunoSEQ multiplex PCR, lists solely in-frame clones and lacks some. The sample has fewer than 250,000 clones, 55% to 70% seen once. Sequencing was performed on CD4+ T cells sorted from blood, taken at week 4, from a patient treated with tofacitinib. The receptors were sampled from a human donor with alopecia areata.

The gene calls are TRBV2 and TRBJ2-2, with D tentatively TRBD1 (6 bases). Trimming took 9 bases from V and 1 from J, leaving 9 bases between them. The CDR3 length is 13 residues. Germline-derived CDR1 and CDR2 are SNHLY and FYNNEI. The CDR3 DNA follows: TGTGCCAGTATACAGGGGAACACCGGGGAGCTGTTTTTT. This gives the protein CASIQGNTGELFF. Together with reference TRBV2 and TRBJ2-2, the CDR3 gives the full variable domain: EPEVTQTPSHQVTQMGQEVILRCVPISNHLYFYWYRQILGQKVEFLVSFYNNEISEKSEIFDDQFSVERPDGSNFTLKIRSTKLEDSAMYFCASIQGNTGELFFGEGSRLTVL.

This clone was detected a few times. The chain combines TRBV4-1 with TRBJ2-7; 7 nucleotides match TRBD1. Per the germline V gene, CDR1 is MGHRA and CDR2 is YSYEKL. V shed 1 base and J 1 base; nucleotides not matched to a gene: 7. The CDR3 is made up of 16 amino acids. The CDR3 DNA sequence: TGCGCCAGCAGCCAAGCATGGCCGGGACAGTCCTACGAGCAGTACTTC. Translated: CASSQAWPGQSYEQYF.

Of note for this clone: One junction end does not reproduce the germline sequence, and a read error may be involved. J is TRBJ2-1 and V is TRBV7-3, with 12 bases that match TRBD1. The germline V gene encodes CDR1 SGHTA and CDR2 FQGTGA. The length of the CDR3 is 15 residues. This CDR3 reads CASSLGGTGGFERIF. CDR3 DNA: TGTGCCAGCAGCTTGGGCGGGACAGGGGGCTTCGAAAGGATCTTC.

V gene TRBV27 combines with J gene TRBJ1-1; D gene uncertain. Germline CDR1 and CDR2: MNHEY and SMNVEV (reference sequence). Deletions cut 4 bases from V and 1 base from J, with 7 bases between. The CDR3 length is 13 residues. DNA for the CDR3: TGTGCCAGCAGTTCCACAGCGAACACTGAAGCTTTCTTT. Protein product: CASSSTANTEAFF.

The V call is TRBV30, the J call TRBJ2-7, with TRBD2 matching 7 bases. From germline, CDR1 is GTSNPN and CDR2 SVGIG (reference sequence). After removal of 0 bases from V and 3 bases from J, the junction contained 8 bases not matched to a gene. The CDR3 is 15 amino acids. CDR3 region: CAWSVGGVLNYEQYF. CDR3 sequence (DNA): TGTGCCTGGAGTGTGGGGGGGGTCCTTAACTACGAGCAGTACTTC.

This chain joins TRBV15 and TRBJ2-7; D unclear. The CDR3 runs 13 residues. V was clipped by 8 bases and J by 4 bases, with 15 bases between them. Per germline, CDR1 LNHNV and CDR2 YYDKDF (reference sequence). CDR3 in amino acids: CATGNGPAYEQYF. The CDR3 nucleotides are TGTGCCACCGGAAATGGTCCAGCTTACGAGCAGTACTTC.

The table lists this clone with a few counts. This chain links TRBV6-5 with TRBJ2-3; D remains ambiguous. The CDR3 has 13 residues. V was shortened by 0 bases and J by 5 bases, with 6 bases between the two germline ends. Germline CDR1 MNHEY, CDR2 SVGAGI. CDR3 nucleotides: TGTGCCAGCAGTTACTCTTACCGAGATACGCAGTATTTT. Amino acids: CASSYSYRDTQYF.

CDR3 sequence reads: CASQRDSDTEAFF. CDR3 DNA sequence: TGTGCCAGTCAAAGGGACAGCGACACTGAAGCTTTCTTT. The gene calls are TRBV18 and TRBJ1-1, with 7 bases aligning to TRBD1. Looked up from germline, CDR1 is KGHSH and CDR2 is LQKENI. The CDR3 runs 13 residues. The J segment lost 3 bases and the V segment lost 9 bases, leaving 7 bases of the junction unmatched.

The chain employs TRBV7-8 and TRBJ2-7; 10 bases agree with TRBD1. Germline V gene sequence: CDR1 SGHVS, CDR2 FQNEAQ. The CDR3 spans 16 residues. The V and J ends lost 5 bases and 1 base, in that order; junction bases with no gene match: 8. In nucleotides, the CDR3 is TGTGCCAGCAGCGCCAGGACAGGGGGGATGTCCTACGAGCAGTACTTC. It translates to CASSARTGGMSYEQYF.

This clone was observed a handful of times. The V call is TRBV7-2, the J call TRBJ2-1; D might be TRBD1 (6 bases). Trimming removed 5 bases from V and 8 bases from J, with 7 bases in between. Germline V gene sequence: CDR1 SGHTA, CDR2 FQGNSA. This CDR3 comprises 11 residues. The CDR3 DNA sequence: TGTGCCAGCAGCGCAGGGGATGAGCAGTTCTTC. This sequence encodes CASSAGDEQFF.

This clone was seen once. This rearrangement joins TRBV5-1 to TRBJ1-5; D uncertain. The V and J ends lost 0 bases and 5 bases respectively, with 6 bases between them. Germline V CDR1 and CDR2: SGHRS, YFSETQ. The CDR3 is made up of 13 amino acids. The chain's CDR3 is CASSLVPDQPQHF. In DNA, the CDR3 is TGCGCCAGCAGCTTGGTCCCTGATCAGCCCCAGCATTTT.

CDR3 residues: CAWISRKETQYF. CDR3 DNA: TGTGCCTGGATAAGCCGAAAAGAGACCCAGTACTTC. This sequence joins TRBV30 and TRBJ2-5; D gene unclear. The CDR3 is made up of 12 amino acids. In germline, CDR1 is GTSNPN, CDR2 SVGIG (reference sequence). Trimming took off 4 bases at V and 3 bases at J, with 9 bases between the two ends.

This clone was counted a few times. CDR3 coding DNA: TGTGCCAGCAGTTTTGCGGGAAGCACAGATACGCAGTATTTT. The encoded protein is CASSFAGSTDTQYF. This chain uses TRBV28 with TRBJ2-3, with a possible D match to TRBD2 (6 bases). Germline V gives CDR1 MDHEN, CDR2 SYDVKM. V lost 3 bases, J lost 0 bases, and 7 bases lay in between. This CDR3 region has 14 residues.

CDR3 region: CASSGDRERQYF. The DNA of the CDR3 is TGTGCCAGCAGCGGAGACAGGGAGAGGCAGTACTTC. The J gene is TRBJ2-7, the V gene TRBV4-2, with 7 bases lining up with TRBD1. In germline, CDR1 is LGHNA, CDR2 YNFKEQ. Trimming took 5 bases from V and 9 from J; bases not matched to a gene: 7. CDR3 length: 12 residues.

The chain combines TRBV6-5 with TRBJ1-3; TRBD1 matches at 7 bases. The CDR3 totals 13 residues. V was pared by 8 bases and J by 4 bases, with 5 bases of the junction left unmatched. Germline CDR1 MNHEY, CDR2 SVGAGI. For the CDR3, the DNA is TGTGCCAGCGAGGGGGCGCGCGGAAACACCATATATTTT. Translated: CASEGARGNTIYF.

This clone has a handful of counts. This sequence joins TRBV29-1 and TRBJ2-5, with 11 bases aligning to TRBD2. The CDR3 contains 13 residues. The junction had 6 bases not matched to a gene; V was cut back by 5 bases and J by 7 bases. Germline V gene data show CDR1 as SQVTM and CDR2 as ANQGSEA. CDR3 sequence reads: CSVLAGGRGTQYF. CDR3 sequence (DNA): TGCAGCGTTCTAGCGGGGGGCCGGGGGACCCAGTACTTC.

Points on this clone: The DNA is omitted, as the CDR3 cannot be located on it reliably, and the CDR3 follows TCRdb's listing. This rearrangement joins TRBV2 to TRBJ2-7. The germline CDR1 and CDR2 sequences are SNHLY and FYNNEI. The CDR3 contains 13 residues when both ends are counted. The CDR3 region is CASSEGVVGPGSF.